This TCR beta chain was retrieved from a study of blood T cell repertoires in COVID-19. J lost 5 bases, V lost 7 bases, and 11 bases had no gene match. The V gene's germline CDR1 is LNHNV and CDR2 YYDKDF (reference sequence). The CDR3 extends over 15 amino acids. The assay was immunoSEQ multiplex PCR, and TCRdb's table has in-frame clones only and misses some. Among 35,000 to 40,000 clones listed, 87% were seen once. The receptor was derived from a human donor in a cohort sampled during active COVID-19. Sample: peripheral blood. This chain links TRBV15 with TRBJ2-1, with TRBD1 matching over 7 bases. CDR3 in DNA: TGTGCCACCAACTTCGGCCGGGACAGTAACAATGAGCAGTTCTTC. Protein sequence: CATNFGRDSNNEQFF.